This entry concerns a single TCR beta chain. Its antigen is currently unknown. This entry comes from a study of T cell responses to AZD1222 COVID-19 vaccine. Regarding the study as a whole: Among vaccine-associated CD4 TCRs, coverage spanned spike, with dominance at 160-218 and 743-854. The study found Spike-specific TCR breadth and depth rose after two AZD1222 doses. The study identified only a handful of AZD1222 recipients as seropositive at baseline. White British ancestry dominated among donors, who included more females, and clonal diversity was possibly underestimated.

Germline CDR1 is SGHDT and CDR2 is YYEEEE. The CDR3 totals 14 residues. The V end was cut by 4 bases, the J end by 1 base, with 11 bases between. Assay: immunoSEQ multiplex PCR; the TCRdb copy retains only in-frame clones and omits some. The table has approximately 35,000 clones, 80% to 90% seen once. The rearrangement joins TRBV5-6 to TRBJ1-1; no firm D call. This clonotype was obtained from an adult who received the AZD1222 COVID-19 vaccine. This sample comprised peripheral blood, obtained 28 days after the second AZD1222 dose. CDR3 loop: CASSPAGRNTEAFF. The CDR3 DNA reads as TGTGCCAGCAGCCCCGCGGGGAGGAACACTGAAGCTTTCTTT.